One and the same sample provided the 16 T cell receptor beta chains below, sequenced in a study of naive and memory T cell subsets. Two oligonucleotides, mixed equimolar, formed the beta constant-region primer covering TRBC1 and TRBC2. One entry per CDR3 protein, called by TCRdb with MiXCR from the UMI-ligation and nested PCR reads. In the table there are tens of thousands of distinct CDR3 sequences, 10% to 15% of which are singletons. Sequenced: central memory CD4+ T cells from blood. The receptors come from a human donor in good health.

This chain uses TRBV4-1 with TRBJ2-5; 8 positions agree with TRBD2. Trimming removed 5 bases from V and 1 base from J; junction bases left unmatched: 12. The CDR3 length is 17 residues. Per germline, CDR1 MGHRA and CDR2 YSYEKL. Here the CDR3 reads CASSSTILAAPQETQYF. For the CDR3, the DNA is TGCGCCAGCAGCTCCACCATACTAGCGGCCCCCCAAGAGACCCAGTACTTC.

A word on this clonotype: It may be a read error: a sequence one base away is much more abundant. The chain has TRBV28 and TRBJ2-3; 9 bases line up with TRBD1. V shed 3 bases, J shed 1 base, and the junction held 2 bases outside the gene matches. Per the germline V gene, CDR1 is MDHEN and CDR2 is SYDVKM. The CDR3 runs 15 residues. The CDR3 sequence is CASSFGTGCTDTQYF. Written as DNA, the CDR3 is TGTGCCAGCAGTTTCGGGACAGGGTGCACAGATACGCAGTATTTT.

The rearrangement links TRBV10-3 to TRBJ1-5; possibly TRBD1 for D (6 bases). V lost 6 bases and J 7 bases, leaving 16 bases between the germline ends. Germline V gene data show CDR1 as ENHRY and CDR2 as SYGVKD. This CDR3 is 14 amino acids long. The CDR3 DNA follows: TGTGCCATCAGCCCACAGGGAGGTGAGCAGCCCCAGCATTTT. Translated, it gives CAISPQGGEQPQHF.

This clonotype was counted between two and nine times. This chain joins TRBV27 and TRBJ2-3; D may be TRBD2 (5 bases). Looked up from germline, CDR1 is MNHEY and CDR2 is SMNVEV (reference sequence). Trimming took 2 bases from V and 3 from J, leaving 18 bases between them. The CDR3 length is 17 residues. CDR3 protein: CASSLIRTALGTDTQYF. The CDR3 DNA follows: TGTGCCAGCAGTTTAATACGGACTGCCTTGGGGACAGATACGCAGTATTTT.

The rearrangement links TRBV12-3 or TRBV12-4 to TRBJ1-1, with D possibly TRBD1 on 6 matching bases. Trimming pared 4 bases from V and 4 bases from J, leaving 10 bases between. The CDR3 loop spans 13 amino acids. The CDR3 nucleotides are TGTGCCAGCAGTTCAACAGGGCTCACTGAAGCTTTCTTT. Translating it yields CASSSTGLTEAFF.

This clonotype was recorded a few times. The J gene is TRBJ2-5, the V gene TRBV9; tentative D call: TRBD2 (6 bases). CDR3 length: 13 residues. The V end was cut by 3 bases, the J end by 4 bases, with 10 bases between. Looked up from germline, CDR1 is SGDLS and CDR2 is YYNGEE. DNA for the CDR3: TGTGCCAGCAGCGAGGAGACTAGAGAGACCCAGTACTTC. It specifies CASSEETRETQYF.

This clonotype was seen just once. This chain uses TRBV25-1 with TRBJ2-4, with TRBD1 as a possible D gene (5 bases). CDR1 is MGHDK and CDR2 is SYGVNS in the germline V gene. V dropped 6 bases and J dropped 6 bases, with 12 bases sitting between them. This CDR3 spans 13 amino acids. In DNA form, the CDR3 reads TGTGCCAGCAGAGCAACCGACAGAAACATTCAGTACTTC. It yields the protein CASRATDRNIQYF.

This clonotype was observed a few times. The chain combines TRBV18 with TRBJ2-1, with TRBD2 matching over 11 bases. CDR1 and CDR2 (germline): KGHSH, LQKENI. The CDR3 totals 15 residues. V lost 2 bases and J lost 6; bases outside the gene matches: 3. The DNA for the CDR3 is TGTGCCAGCTCACCAACCGGACTAGCGGGCAATGAGCAGTTCTTC. Residues: CASSPTGLAGNEQFF.

V gene TRBV7-9 combines with J gene TRBJ2-3; 9 bases line up with TRBD2. Germline loops: CDR1 SEHNR, CDR2 FQNEAQ (reference sequence). The junction had 9 bases not matched to a gene; V was cut back by 0 bases and J by 2 bases. The CDR3 consists of 18 residues. DNA of the CDR3: TGTGCCAGCAGCTTAGCGGCAACTAGCGGGTTGTCCACAGATACGCAGTATTTT. Residues: CASSLAATSGLSTDTQYF.

The chain uses TRBV7-6 and TRBJ1-5; D is unresolved. Trimming removed 1 base from V and 3 bases from J, with 7 bases in between. This CDR3 region has 14 residues. Looked up from germline, CDR1 is SGHVS and CDR2 is FNYEAQ. CDR3 in amino acids: CASSLGTSNQPQHF. In DNA form, the CDR3 reads TGTGCCAGCAGCTTAGGCACCTCCAATCAGCCCCAGCATTTT.

This clonotype was detected many times. V and J are TRBV10-3 and TRBJ2-1, with TRBD1 as a possible D gene (6 bases). CDR1 and CDR2 from the germline V gene are ENHRY and SYGVKD. This CDR3 spans 12 amino acids. Trimming removed 3 bases at V and 6 bases at J, with 6 bases between. CDR3 in amino acids: CAISDRGNEQFF. The CDR3 region has the DNA TGTGCCATCAGTGACAGGGGCAATGAGCAGTTCTTC.

This sequence joins TRBV29-1 and TRBJ1-1; D possibly corresponds to TRBD1 (5 bases). V lost 7 bases, J lost 3 bases, and 15 bases lay in between. Germline-derived CDR1 and CDR2 are SQVTM and ANQGSEA. The CDR3 contains 13 residues. The DNA for the CDR3 is TGCAGCGGGAAAGTCGGGACGGACACTGAAGCTTTCTTT. As protein: CSGKVGTDTEAFF. The whole variable domain, filled in from reference TRBV29-1 and TRBJ1-1, reads SAVISQKPSRDICQRGTSLTIQCQVDSQVTMMFWYRQQPGQSLTLIATANQGSEATYESGFVIDKFPISRPNLTFSTLTVSNMSPEDSSIYLCSGKVGTDTEAFFGQGTRLTVV.

This clonotype was observed many times. The genes are TRBV20-1 and TRBJ2-1, with D perhaps matching TRBD2 (6 bases). This CDR3 spans 17 amino acids. Trimming shortened V by 2 bases and J by 0 bases, and 17 bases separated the two germline ends. From germline, CDR1 is DFQATT and CDR2 SNEGSKA (reference sequence). In DNA, the CDR3 is TGCAGTGCTAGACCACCGAGCGGGCTCAGCTCCTACAATGAGCAGTTCTTC. As protein: CSARPPSGLSSYNEQFF.

The chain uses TRBV3-1 and TRBJ1-2; D is unclear. Trimming took off 1 base at V and 4 bases at J, with 7 bases between the two ends. Germline CDR1 LGHDT, CDR2 YNNKEL (reference sequence). This CDR3 has 13 amino acids. The DNA of the CDR3 is TGTGCCAGCAGCCAAGGGACGGTCTATGGCTACACCTTC. This translates into CASSQGTVYGYTF.

There are a few counts of this clonotype. The V call is TRBV2, the J call TRBJ1-2, with D maybe TRBD1 (6 bases). V dropped 2 bases and J dropped 3 bases, with 7 bases sitting between them. The CDR3 runs to 13 residues. The V gene's germline CDR1 is SNHLY and CDR2 FYNNEI. CDR3 DNA: TGTGCCAGCAGTGAAAGGGGGGACTATGGCTACACCTTC. Protein sequence: CASSERGDYGYTF.

This clonotype was recorded at least ten times. The genes are TRBV15 and TRBJ1-4, with TRBD1 matching over 8 bases. Germline CDR1 reads LNHNV; CDR2 reads YYDKDF (reference sequence). Trimming cost V 0 bases and J 8 bases; bases outside gene matches: 5. This CDR3 contains 15 residues. CDR3 in amino acids: CATSREGRGQEKLFF. The CDR3 DNA reads as TGTGCCACCAGCAGAGAGGGCAGGGGGCAGGAAAAACTGTTTTTT.